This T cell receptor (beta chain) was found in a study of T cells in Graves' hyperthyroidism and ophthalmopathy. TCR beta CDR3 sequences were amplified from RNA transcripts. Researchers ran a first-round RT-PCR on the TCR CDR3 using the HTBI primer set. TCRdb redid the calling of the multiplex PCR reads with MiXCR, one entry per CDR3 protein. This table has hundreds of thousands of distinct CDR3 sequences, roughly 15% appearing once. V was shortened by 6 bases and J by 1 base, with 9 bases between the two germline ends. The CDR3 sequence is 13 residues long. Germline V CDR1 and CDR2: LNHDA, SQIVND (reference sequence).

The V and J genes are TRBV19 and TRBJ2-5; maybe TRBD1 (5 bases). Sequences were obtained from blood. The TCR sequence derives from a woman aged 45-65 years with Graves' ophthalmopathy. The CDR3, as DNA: TGTGCCAGTAGAACCCAGGGCCAAGAGACCCAGTACTTC. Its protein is CASRTQGQETQYF.